This TCR beta chain is from a study of blood T cells in healthy people across ages. The authors ran a second PCR of about 6 to 12 cycles using a sample-barcoded 5' primer and a J-beta primer mix. With 12 random nucleotides, a template-switch adaptor tagged each individual cDNA molecule. TCRdb reanalysed the 5' RACE reads using MiXCR and keeps one entry per CDR3 protein. Here the sample spans 650,000 to 1,000,000 distinct CDR3 sequences, approximately 35% being singletons. A word on this clonotype: A much larger clone is a single base away; this may be a read error.

This sequence originates from a man aged 18 to 29 in good health. Sequencing was carried out using blood.

The CDR3 protein is CASSVAGQEETQYF. DNA of the CDR3: TGTGCCAGCAGTGTAGCCGGACAGGAAGAGACCCAGTACTTC. The chain links TRBV12-3 or TRBV12-4 to TRBJ2-5; 7 nucleotides align to TRBD1. The CDR3 extends over 14 amino acids.